The 23 T cell receptor beta chains given below trace back to one sample, sequenced in a study of prognosis after radiotherapy for stage I lung cancer. Genomic DNA was subjected to two-round multiplex PCR for amplification of TCR beta CDR3. Individual primers that were specific to each TRBV and TRBJ gene served in first-round PCR. TCRdb reprocessed the multiplex PCR reads via MiXCR and lists one record per CDR3 protein. The table records around 20,000 distinct CDR3 sequences, 55% of them present only once. Sequencing used PBMCs, obtained before or after stereotactic body radiation therapy (not recorded which). These receptors originate from a donor older than 45 with non-small cell lung cancer.

The chain carries TRBV9 and TRBJ2-1, with D tentatively TRBD2 (5 bases). The germline V and J ends were trimmed by 0 bases and 7 bases, with 17 bases remaining between them. The germline gives CDR1 SGDLS, CDR2 YYNGEE. The length of the CDR3 is 16 residues. This CDR3 reads CASSVDGEGVLNEQFF. DNA of the CDR3: TGTGCCAGCAGCGTAGATGGAGAGGGCGTTTTGAATGAGCAGTTCTTC.

This chain joins TRBV6-1 and TRBJ2-3; TRBD2 matches 12 bases. The trim removed 6 bases at V and 1 base at J, leaving 2 bases unmatched. Germline assignment: CDR1 MNHNS and CDR2 SASEGT. This CDR3 has 15 amino acids. The CDR3: CASSRLAGGTDTQYF. The CDR3 DNA reads as TGTGCCAGCAGCAGACTAGCGGGAGGCACAGATACGCAGTATTTT.

Worth noting for this clonotype: The conserved closing phenylalanine or tryptophan is absent in this CDR3, likely reflecting a read error. The chain joins TRBV20-1 to TRBJ1-5; 7 nucleotides agree with TRBD1. Germline CDR1 is DFQATT and CDR2 is SNEGSKA (reference sequence). The junction had 12 bases not matched to a gene; V was cut back by 3 bases and J by 7 bases. The CDR3 is made up of 15 amino acids. The CDR3 protein is CSASKGQVARQPQHL. The CDR3 bases are TGCAGTGCTAGTAAAGGACAGGTGGCGCGACAGCCCCAGCATCTT.

In its sample, this clonotype was seen a few times. A read error may explain this, as a much larger clone is one base away. This chain's CDR3 is CASSPHAGAGEKLFF. The CDR3 DNA is TGTGCCAGCAGTCCTCATGCAGGGGCCGGTGAAAAACTGTTTTTT. This sequence joins TRBV6-2 or TRBV6-3 and TRBJ1-4, with D perhaps matching TRBD1 (6 bases). V was pared by 5 bases and J by 7 bases, with 17 bases between. There are 15 residues in the CDR3. Germline V gene sequence: CDR1 MNHEY, CDR2 SVGEGT.

The chain has TRBV20-1 and TRBJ2-5; a possible D gene is TRBD2 (6 bases). The CDR3 extends over 14 amino acids. Trimming pared 0 bases from V and 6 bases from J, leaving 14 bases between. Germline V gene sequence: CDR1 DFQATT, CDR2 SNEGSKA (reference sequence). CDR3 sequence: CSARDALAGKTQYF. CDR3 nucleotide sequence: TGCAGTGCTAGAGATGCACTAGCAGGAAAGACCCAGTACTTC.

Points on this clonotype: It is likely a read error: a sequence one base away is far more abundant. The V gene is TRBV6-4, the J gene TRBJ1-5; 8 bases are a match to TRBD1. The CDR3 loop spans 14 amino acids. With 6 bases clipped from V and 7 bases from J, the junction kept 8 bases outside the gene matches. CDR1 MRHNA and CDR2 SNTAGT come from the germline V gene. The CDR3 loop is CASSGQGSRQPQHF. For the CDR3, the DNA is TGTGCCAGCAGCGGACAGGGATCCCGGCAGCCCCAGCATTTT.

In regard to this clonotype: This likely came from a read error, as a far larger clone is one base away. This rearrangement joins TRBV6-5 to TRBJ2-7, with D maybe TRBD2 (8 bases). V lost 5 bases, J lost 2 bases, and 25 bases lay in between. Germline CDR1 and CDR2: MNHEY and SVGAGI. The CDR3 is 18 residues long. The CDR3 DNA reads TGTGCCAGCAGTCGAAGCAGGGGGGTGGCGGGAGGCCCCTACGAGCAGTACTTC. It yields the protein CASSRSRGVAGGPYEQYF.

This clonotype has at least ten counts. The V gene is TRBV6-1, the J gene TRBJ2-7; TRBD2 aligns across 9 bases. The CDR3 is 14 residues long. Germline V gene sequence: CDR1 MNHNS, CDR2 SASEGT. V dropped 3 bases and J dropped 2; count of bases not matched to a gene: 2. Here the CDR3 DNA reads TGTGCCAGCAGTGATCTAGCGGGACCCTACGAGCAGTACTTC. It yields the protein CASSDLAGPYEQYF.

The chain combines TRBV12-3 or TRBV12-4 with TRBJ2-1; TRBD2 is a possible D gene (6 bases). The CDR3 contains 14 residues. V was shortened by 8 bases and J by 8 bases, with 19 bases between the two germline ends. The CDR3 nucleotides read TGTGCCAGCGGAAATGGGCGGGACGGCGATGAGCAGTTCTTC. Its translation is CASGNGRDGDEQFF.

This clonotype has at least ten counts. This chain uses TRBV7-6 with TRBJ2-1; the D is unclear. Germline lookup yields CDR1 SGHVS and CDR2 FNYEAQ. The CDR3 totals 15 residues. V lost 1 base and J lost 3, with 10 bases in between. CDR3 DNA: TGTGCCAGCAGCTTAGTACGGTCTCTCTACAATGAGCAGTTCTTC. Its protein product is CASSLVRSLYNEQFF.

The V call is TRBV4-2, the J call TRBJ1-2, with 7 nucleotides matching TRBD1. The CDR3 length is 14 residues. Germline assignment: CDR1 LGHNA and CDR2 YNFKEQ. Trimming at V came to 4 bases and at J to 7 bases, leaving 9 bases not matched to a gene. The CDR3 protein is CASSLRQGGGGYTF. The CDR3 DNA reads TGTGCCAGCAGCCTCCGACAGGGAGGGGGTGGCTACACCTTC.

The chain uses TRBV6-1 and TRBJ1-5; 9 bases are a match to TRBD1. Germline lookup yields CDR1 MNHNS and CDR2 SASEGT. The V segment lost 6 bases and the J segment 3 bases; nucleotides outside the gene matches: 9. The CDR3 loop spans 16 amino acids. CDR3 in amino acids: CASRKLDRGDNQPQHF. The CDR3 bases are TGTGCCAGCAGGAAGTTGGACAGGGGTGACAATCAGCCCCAGCATTTT.

V gene TRBV7-9 combines with J gene TRBJ2-3, with 9 nucleotides matching TRBD1. The CDR3 consists of 15 residues. Trimming cost V 5 bases and J 0 bases; bases outside gene matches: 3. In germline, CDR1 is SEHNR, CDR2 FQNEAQ (reference sequence). CDR3 sequence reads: CASSIGTGSTDTQYF. CDR3 coding DNA: TGTGCCAGCAGCATTGGGACAGGGAGCACAGATACGCAGTATTTT.

By its share, this clonotype is medium-sized. V and J are TRBV7-3 and TRBJ2-7; D is perhaps TRBD1 (5 bases). The CDR3 is made up of 12 amino acids. The V end lost 3 bases, the J end lost 2 bases, and 5 bases lay between the germline ends. Germline values: CDR1 SGHTA, CDR2 FQGTGA. The CDR3 region is CASSLDTYEQYF. The CDR3 DNA sequence: TGTGCCAGCAGCTTGGACACCTACGAGCAGTACTTC.

With regard to this clonotype: This likely reflects a read error, since a far larger clone is one base away. The chain couples TRBV7-3 to TRBJ2-7, with a weak D call TRBD2 (6 bases). Germline V gene lookup returns CDR1 SGHTA and CDR2 FQGTGA. V was cut by 6 bases and J by 5 bases, with 17 bases left in between. The CDR3 is 14 residues long. The CDR3 loop reads CASRDTPGSNEQYF. In DNA form, the CDR3 reads TGTGCCAGCAGGGATACCCCCGGGAGTAACGAGCAGTACTTC.

About this clonotype itself: This may stem from a read error, because a much larger clone lies one nucleotide away. This chain connects TRBV25-1 to TRBJ1-2; D ambiguous. There are 11 residues in the CDR3. Germline V gene lookup returns CDR1 MGHDK and CDR2 SYGVNS. The chain's CDR3 is CSSSGSWGYTF. CDR3 in DNA: TGTTCCAGCAGCGGGAGCTGGGGCTACACCTTC.

The chain recombines TRBV6-1 with TRBJ2-3; 7 nucleotides match TRBD2. CDR1 is MNHNS and CDR2 is SASEGT in the germline V gene. V was pared by 5 bases and J by 0 bases, with 17 bases of the junction left unmatched. The CDR3 sequence is 19 residues long. The CDR3 sequence is CASSRLWASGSSSTDTQYF. The CDR3 region has the DNA TGTGCCAGCAGTCGACTTTGGGCTAGCGGTTCGTCTAGCACAGATACGCAGTATTTT.

V usage is TRBV20-1 and J usage is TRBJ2-1, with D uncertain. V was trimmed by 0 bases and J by 8 bases, leaving 8 bases between them. Germline assignment: CDR1 DFQATT and CDR2 SNEGSKA (reference sequence). This CDR3 is 12 amino acids long. The CDR3 DNA follows: TGCAGTGCTAGAGATGGCGGAGATGAGCAGTTCTTC. Its translation: CSARDGGDEQFF.

This clonotype is deemed medium-sized. The rearrangement links TRBV19 to TRBJ2-6; TRBD1 matches at 7 bases. Unmatched junction bases numbered 6, after V lost 1 base and J lost 0 bases. The CDR3 has 18 amino acids. CDR1 LNHDA and CDR2 SQIVND come from the germline V gene (reference sequence). The CDR3 DNA follows: TGTGCCAGTAGTATAGGGACAGGTGGAGGCTCTGGGGCCAACGTCCTGACTTTC. This translates into CASSIGTGGGSGANVLTF.

This clonotype was recorded at least ten times. V and J are TRBV7-8 and TRBJ2-7; 10 bases are shared with TRBD1. The CDR3 is 15 residues long. J gave up 5 bases and V 3 bases, and 7 bases lay outside the gene matches. In germline, CDR1 is SGHVS, CDR2 FQNEAQ. CDR3 DNA sequence: TGTGCCAGCAGCTTCCCGGGACAGGGGAGGCACGAGCAGTACTTC. As protein: CASSFPGQGRHEQYF.

The genes are TRBV29-1 and TRBJ2-3; 7 nucleotides align to TRBD1. Per germline, CDR1 SQVTM and CDR2 ANQGSEA. The V segment lost 5 bases and the J segment 0 bases; nucleotides outside the gene matches: 8. The CDR3 is 15 residues long. Written as DNA, the CDR3 is TGCAGCGTTAAGGGGACAGCCACTAGCACAGATACGCAGTATTTT. This codes for CSVKGTATSTDTQYF.

The table lists this clonotype with a count of one. One end of the junction fails to match germline, which may point to a read error. The V and J genes are TRBV19 and TRBJ1-2; D is ambiguous. Germline CDR1 is LNHDA and CDR2 is SQIVND (reference sequence). CDR3 length: 12 residues. The CDR3 nucleotides are TGCGCCAGTTACGCGGTCCCTTATGGCTACACCTTC. It specifies CASYAVPYGYTF.

With regard to this clonotype: A much larger clone differs by one base, so this may be a read error. Because the CDR3 is missing its conserved closing phenylalanine or tryptophan, this is likely a read error. The V gene is TRBV20-1, the J gene TRBJ1-5, with D uncertain. The CDR3 covers 14 residues. Germline V CDR1 and CDR2: DFQATT, SNEGSKA (reference sequence). V was pared by 2 bases and J by 5 bases, with 13 bases between. The CDR3 protein is CSARSPGADQPQHL. CDR3 nucleotide sequence: TGCAGTGCTAGATCCCCCGGTGCGGATCAGCCCCAGCATCTT.